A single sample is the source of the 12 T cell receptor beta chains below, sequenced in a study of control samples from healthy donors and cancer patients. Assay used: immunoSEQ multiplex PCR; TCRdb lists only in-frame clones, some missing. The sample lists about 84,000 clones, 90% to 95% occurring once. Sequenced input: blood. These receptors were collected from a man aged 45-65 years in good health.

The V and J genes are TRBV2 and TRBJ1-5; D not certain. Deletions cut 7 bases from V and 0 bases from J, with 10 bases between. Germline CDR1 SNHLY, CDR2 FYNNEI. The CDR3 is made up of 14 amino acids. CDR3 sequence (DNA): TGTGCCAGCACCGGGGATTATAGCAATCAGCCCCAGCATTTT. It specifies CASTGDYSNQPQHF.

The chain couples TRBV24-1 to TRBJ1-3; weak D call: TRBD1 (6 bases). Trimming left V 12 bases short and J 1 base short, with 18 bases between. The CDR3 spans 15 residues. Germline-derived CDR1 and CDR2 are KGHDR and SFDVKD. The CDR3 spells CAPPNREDSGNTIYF. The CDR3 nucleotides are TGTGCCCCCCCTAACAGGGAGGATTCTGGAAACACCATATATTTT.

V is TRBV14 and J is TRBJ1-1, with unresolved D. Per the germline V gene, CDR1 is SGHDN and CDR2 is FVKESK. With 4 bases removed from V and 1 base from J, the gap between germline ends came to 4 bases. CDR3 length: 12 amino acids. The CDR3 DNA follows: TGTGCCAGCAGCCGACCGAACACTGAAGCTTTCTTT. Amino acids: CASSRPNTEAFF.

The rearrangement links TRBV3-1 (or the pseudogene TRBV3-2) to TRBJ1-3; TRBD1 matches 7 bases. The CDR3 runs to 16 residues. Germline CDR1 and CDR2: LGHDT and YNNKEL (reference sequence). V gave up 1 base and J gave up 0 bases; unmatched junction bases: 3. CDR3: CASSQGTGLSGNTIYF. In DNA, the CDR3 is TGTGCCAGCAGCCAAGGGACAGGCCTCTCTGGAAACACCATATATTTT.

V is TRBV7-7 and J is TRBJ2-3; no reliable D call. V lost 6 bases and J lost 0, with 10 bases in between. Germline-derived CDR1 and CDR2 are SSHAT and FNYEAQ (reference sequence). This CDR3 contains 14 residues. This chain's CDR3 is CASSLEASTDTQYF. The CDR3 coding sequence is TGTGCCAGCAGTTTGGAAGCTAGCACAGATACGCAGTATTTT.

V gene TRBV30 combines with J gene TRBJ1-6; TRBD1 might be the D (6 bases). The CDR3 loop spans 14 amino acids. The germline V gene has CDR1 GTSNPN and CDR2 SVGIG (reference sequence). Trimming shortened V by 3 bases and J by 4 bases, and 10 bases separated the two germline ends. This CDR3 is CAWRGGLYNSPLHF. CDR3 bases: TGTGCCTGGAGAGGGGGTCTTTATAATTCACCCCTCCACTTT.

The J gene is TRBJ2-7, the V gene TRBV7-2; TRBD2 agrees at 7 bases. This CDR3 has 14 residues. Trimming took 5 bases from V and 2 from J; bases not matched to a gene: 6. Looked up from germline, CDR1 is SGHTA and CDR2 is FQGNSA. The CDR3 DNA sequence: TGTGCCAGCAGCCCGAGTAGCGGGCCCTACGAGCAGTACTTC. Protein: CASSPSSGPYEQYF.

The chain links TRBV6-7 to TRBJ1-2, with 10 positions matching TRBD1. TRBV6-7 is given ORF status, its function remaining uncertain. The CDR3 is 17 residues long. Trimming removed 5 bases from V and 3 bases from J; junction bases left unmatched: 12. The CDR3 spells CASSPPCPGTGDYGYTF. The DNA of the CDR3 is TGTGCCAGCAGTCCCCCTTGCCCCGGGACAGGGGACTATGGCTACACCTTC.

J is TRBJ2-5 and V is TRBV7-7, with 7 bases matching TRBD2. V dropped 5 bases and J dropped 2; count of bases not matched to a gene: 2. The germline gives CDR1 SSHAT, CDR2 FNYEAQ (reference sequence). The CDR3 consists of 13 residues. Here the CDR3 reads CASSKGLQETQYF. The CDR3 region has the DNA TGTGCCAGCAGCAAGGGACTACAAGAGACCCAGTACTTC.

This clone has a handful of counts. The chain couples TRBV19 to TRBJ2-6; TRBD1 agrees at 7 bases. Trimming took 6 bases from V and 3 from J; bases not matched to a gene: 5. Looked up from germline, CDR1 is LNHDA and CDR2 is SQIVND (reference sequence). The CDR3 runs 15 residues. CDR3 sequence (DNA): TGTGCCAGTAGGGGCGACAGGGTTGGGGCCAACGTCCTGACTTTC. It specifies CASRGDRVGANVLTF.

CDR3 sequence: CASSQEAVSGNTIYF. In DNA, the CDR3 is TGCGCCAGCAGCCAAGAGGCAGTCTCTGGAAACACCATATATTTT. J is TRBJ1-3 and V is TRBV4-1; no reliable D call. The CDR3 extends over 15 amino acids. Germline CDR1 is MGHRA and CDR2 is YSYEKL. Trimming took 0 bases from V and 0 from J, leaving 6 bases between them.

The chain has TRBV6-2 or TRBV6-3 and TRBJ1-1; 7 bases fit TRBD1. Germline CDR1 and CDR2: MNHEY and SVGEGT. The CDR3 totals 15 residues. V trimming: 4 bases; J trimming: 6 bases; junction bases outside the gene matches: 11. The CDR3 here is CASSSLVDRWSEAFF. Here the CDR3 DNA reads TGTGCCAGCAGTTCCTTGGTGGACAGGTGGTCTGAAGCTTTCTTT.